The subject of this entry is one TCR beta chain. Its antigen is currently unknown. The source of the sample is a study of shared clonotypes between healthy human individuals. Overall study context: Three CD4 naive, three CD4 memory, two CD8 naive and one CD8 memory plate were used per donor.

The method was immunoSEQ multiplex PCR; TCRdb's version includes in-frame clones alone and lacks a portion of them. The sample carries roughly 2,500,000 clones, roughly 93% recorded once. The CDR3 consists of 14 residues. The germline V gene encodes CDR1 ENHRY and CDR2 SYGVKD. Trimming removed 4 bases at V and 3 bases at J, with 12 bases between. Whole-study results and caveats: Though the depth was large, rarefaction showed that sorted-subset sequencing was incomplete.

This clonotype originated in a young man in good health. Some clones in this sample may be carry-over from other donors' samples. The genes are TRBV10-3 and TRBJ1-1, with unresolved D. Sequenced material: naive CD4+ T cells from PBMCs. Stated subset: CD45RA+ positively selected. The DNA for the CDR3 is TGTGCCATCAGTGGGGTTGGATGGGACACTGAAGCTTTCTTT. As protein: CAISGVGWDTEAFF.